Sequencing of this T cell receptor (beta chain) was carried out in a study of identical twins. This CDR3 contains 13 residues. The V and J ends lost 3 bases and 4 bases respectively, with 7 bases between them. Germline V lookup: CDR1 LGHDT, CDR2 YNNKEL (reference sequence). TCRdb reprocessed the 5' RACE reads via MiXCR and lists one record per CDR3 protein. This sample yields under 350,000 distinct CDR3 sequences, of which less than 9.5% are seen a single time; 5.5% to 9% belongs to the top ten. The data were also submitted as part of a second study, on yellow fever vaccine responses in identical twins.

Sequenced sample: CD8+ T cells sorted from blood. This clonotype was sampled from a woman in her late teens or twenties in good health. The chain combines TRBV3-1 with TRBJ1-5; D call uncertain. CDR3 loop: CASSQAVNQPQHF. CDR3 sequence (DNA): TGTGCCAGCAGCCAGGCGGTGAATCAGCCCCAGCATTTT. The full variable domain, with the rest looked up from reference TRBV3-1 and TRBJ1-5, is DTAVSQTPKYLVTQMGNDKSIKCEQNLGHDTMYWYKQDSKKFLKIMFSYNNKELIINETVPNRFSPKSPDKAHLNLHINSLELGDSAVYFCASSQAVNQPQHFGDGTRLSIL.